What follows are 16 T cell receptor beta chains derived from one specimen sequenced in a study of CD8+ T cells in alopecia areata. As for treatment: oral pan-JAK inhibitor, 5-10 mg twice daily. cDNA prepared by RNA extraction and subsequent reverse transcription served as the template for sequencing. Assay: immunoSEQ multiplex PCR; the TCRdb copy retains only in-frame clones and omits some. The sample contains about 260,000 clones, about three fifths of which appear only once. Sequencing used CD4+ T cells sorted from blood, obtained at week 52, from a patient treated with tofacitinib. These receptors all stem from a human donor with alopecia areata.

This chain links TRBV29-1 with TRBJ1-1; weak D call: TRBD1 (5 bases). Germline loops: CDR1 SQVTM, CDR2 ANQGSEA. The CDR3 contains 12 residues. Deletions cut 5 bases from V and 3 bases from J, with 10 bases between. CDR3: CSVTGRYTEAFF. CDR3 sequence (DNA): TGCAGCGTTACGGGGCGGTACACTGAAGCTTTCTTT.

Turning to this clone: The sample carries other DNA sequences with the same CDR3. CDR3 sequence (DNA): TGTGCCAGCAGCCCCAGGGTGGCCGGGGAGCTGTTTTTT. Translating it yields CASSPRVAGELFF. The chain is built from TRBV9 and TRBJ2-2; D is perhaps TRBD1 (5 bases). This CDR3 is 13 amino acids long. V lost 4 bases to trimming and J lost 6 bases, with 10 bases between them. Germline V gene lookup returns CDR1 SGDLS and CDR2 YYNGEE.

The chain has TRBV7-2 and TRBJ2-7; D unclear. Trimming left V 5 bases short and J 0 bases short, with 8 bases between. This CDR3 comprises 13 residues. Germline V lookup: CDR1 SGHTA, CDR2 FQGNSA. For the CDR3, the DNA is TGTGCCAGCAGCCAATACACCTCCTACGAGCAGTACTTC. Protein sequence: CASSQYTSYEQYF.

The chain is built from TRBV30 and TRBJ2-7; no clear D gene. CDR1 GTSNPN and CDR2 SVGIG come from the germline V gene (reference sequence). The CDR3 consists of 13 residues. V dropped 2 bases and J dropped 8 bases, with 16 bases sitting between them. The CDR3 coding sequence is TGTGCCTGGAGTCCCCGTACGTCAGCGCAGCAGTACTTC. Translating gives CAWSPRTSAQQYF.

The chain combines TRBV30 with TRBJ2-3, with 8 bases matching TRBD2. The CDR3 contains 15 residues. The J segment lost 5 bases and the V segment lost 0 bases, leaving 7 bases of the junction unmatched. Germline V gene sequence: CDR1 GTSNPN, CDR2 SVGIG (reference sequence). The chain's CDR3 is CAWSVSGLVVDTQYF. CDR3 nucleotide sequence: TGTGCCTGGAGTGTATCGGGACTAGTGGTAGATACGCAGTATTTT.

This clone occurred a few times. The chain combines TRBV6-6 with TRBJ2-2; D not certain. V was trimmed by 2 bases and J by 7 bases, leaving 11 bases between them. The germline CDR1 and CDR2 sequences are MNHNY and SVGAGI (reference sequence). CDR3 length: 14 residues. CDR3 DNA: TGTGCCAGCAGTTACACCCAGAAGATCGGGGAGCTGTTTTTT. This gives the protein CASSYTQKIGELFF.

The CDR3 is CASSPSTRPQETQYF. The CDR3 DNA follows: TGTGCCAGCTCACCCTCAACTCGTCCCCAAGAGACCCAGTACTTC. The rearrangement links TRBV18 to TRBJ2-5; D remains ambiguous. Germline V lookup: CDR1 KGHSH, CDR2 LQKENI. The CDR3 runs to 15 residues. V lost 3 bases, J lost 1 base, and 12 bases lay in between.

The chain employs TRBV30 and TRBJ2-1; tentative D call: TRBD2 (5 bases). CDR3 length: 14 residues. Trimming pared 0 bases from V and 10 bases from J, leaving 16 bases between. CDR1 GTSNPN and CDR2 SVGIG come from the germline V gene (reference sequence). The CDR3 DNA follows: TGTGCCTGGAGTGTACAGCGGTCAGGCCCCGAGCAGTTCTTC. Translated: CAWSVQRSGPEQFF.

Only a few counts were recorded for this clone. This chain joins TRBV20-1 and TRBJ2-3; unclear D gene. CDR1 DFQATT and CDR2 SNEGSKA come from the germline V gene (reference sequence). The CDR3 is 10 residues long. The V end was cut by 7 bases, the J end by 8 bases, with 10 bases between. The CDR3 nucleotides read TGCAGTGTAAAGGGCAGTACGCAGTATTTT. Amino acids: CSVKGSTQYF.

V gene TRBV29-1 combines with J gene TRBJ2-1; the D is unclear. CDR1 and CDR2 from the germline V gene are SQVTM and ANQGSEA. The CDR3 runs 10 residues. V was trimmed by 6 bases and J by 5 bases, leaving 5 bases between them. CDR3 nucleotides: TGCAGCGTGCACCACAATGAGCAGTTCTTC. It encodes CSVHHNEQFF.

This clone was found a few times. The CDR3 loop is CASSHTSELYNEQFF. The CDR3 DNA reads as TGTGCCAGCAGCCATACTAGTGAGCTCTACAATGAGCAGTTCTTC. The gene calls are TRBV7-8 and TRBJ2-1, with D maybe TRBD2 (5 bases). Germline lookup yields CDR1 SGHVS and CDR2 FQNEAQ. Trimming stripped 5 bases from V and 3 bases from J, with 14 bases between. The CDR3 has 15 residues.

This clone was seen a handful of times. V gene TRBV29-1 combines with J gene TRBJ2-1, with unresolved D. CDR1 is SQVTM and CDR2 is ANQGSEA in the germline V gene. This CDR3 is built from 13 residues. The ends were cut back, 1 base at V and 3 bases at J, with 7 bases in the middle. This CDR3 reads CSVEAQIYNEQFF. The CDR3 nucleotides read TGCAGCGTTGAAGCCCAGATCTACAATGAGCAGTTCTTC.

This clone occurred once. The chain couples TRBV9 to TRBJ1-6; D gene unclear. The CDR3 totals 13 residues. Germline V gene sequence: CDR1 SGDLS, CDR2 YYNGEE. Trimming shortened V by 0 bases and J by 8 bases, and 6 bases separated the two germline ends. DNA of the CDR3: TGTGCCAGCAGCGTAGATATGGATTCACCCCTCCACTTT. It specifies CASSVDMDSPLHF.

The CDR3 coding sequence is TGTGCCAGCAGCTTACTGGCGCAAGAGACCCAGTACTTC. This codes for CASSLLAQETQYF. The genes are TRBV7-3 and TRBJ2-5; D gene uncertain. The CDR3 runs to 13 residues. Trimming pared 2 bases from V and 2 bases from J, leaving 6 bases between. CDR1 is SGHTA and CDR2 is FQGTGA in the germline V gene.

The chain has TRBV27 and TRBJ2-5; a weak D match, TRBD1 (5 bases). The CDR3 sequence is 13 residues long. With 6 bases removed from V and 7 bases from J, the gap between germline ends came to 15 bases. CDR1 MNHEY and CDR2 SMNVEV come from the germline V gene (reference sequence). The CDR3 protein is CASRSPRASTQYF. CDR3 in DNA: TGTGCCAGCAGGTCTCCCAGGGCCTCGACCCAGTACTTC.

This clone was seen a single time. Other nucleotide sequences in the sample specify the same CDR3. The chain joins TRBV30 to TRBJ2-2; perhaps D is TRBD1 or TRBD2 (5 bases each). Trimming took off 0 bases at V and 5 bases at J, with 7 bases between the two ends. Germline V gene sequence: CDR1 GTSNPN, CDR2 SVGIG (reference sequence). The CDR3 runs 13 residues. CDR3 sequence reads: CAWSVGGTGELFF. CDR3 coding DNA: TGTGCCTGGAGTGTTGGGGGTACCGGGGAGCTGTTTTTT.